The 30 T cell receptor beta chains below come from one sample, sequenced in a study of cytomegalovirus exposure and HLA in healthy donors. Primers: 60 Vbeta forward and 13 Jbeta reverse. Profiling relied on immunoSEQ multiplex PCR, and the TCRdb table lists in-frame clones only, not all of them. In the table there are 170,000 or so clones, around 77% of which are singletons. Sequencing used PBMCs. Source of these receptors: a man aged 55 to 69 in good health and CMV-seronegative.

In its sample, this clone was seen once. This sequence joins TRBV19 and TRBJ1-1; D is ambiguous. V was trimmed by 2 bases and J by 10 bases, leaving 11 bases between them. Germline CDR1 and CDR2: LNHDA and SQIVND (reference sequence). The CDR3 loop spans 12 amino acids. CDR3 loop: CASSIISGLAFF. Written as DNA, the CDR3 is TGTGCCAGTAGTATAATTTCAGGATTAGCTTTCTTT.

CDR3 sequence: CASSQEDRAAYEQYF. Written as DNA, the CDR3 is TGTGCCAGCAGCCAAGAAGACAGGGCCGCCTACGAGCAGTACTTC. The genes are TRBV4-2 and TRBJ2-7; 7 bases map to TRBD1. Germline CDR1 reads LGHNA; CDR2 reads YNFKEQ. CDR3 length: 15 amino acids. J lost 2 bases, V lost 0 bases, and 4 bases had no gene match.

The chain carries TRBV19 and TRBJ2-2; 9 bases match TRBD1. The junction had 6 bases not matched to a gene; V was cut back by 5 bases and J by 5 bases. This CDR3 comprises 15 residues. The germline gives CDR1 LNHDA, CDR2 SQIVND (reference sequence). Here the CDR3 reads CASSPGTGNTGELFF. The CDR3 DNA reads TGTGCCAGTAGTCCCGGGACAGGGAATACCGGGGAGCTGTTTTTT.

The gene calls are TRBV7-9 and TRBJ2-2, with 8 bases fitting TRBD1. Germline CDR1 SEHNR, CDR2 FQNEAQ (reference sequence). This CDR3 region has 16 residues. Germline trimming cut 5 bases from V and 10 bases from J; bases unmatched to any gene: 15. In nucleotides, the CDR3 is TGTGCCAGCAGCCCGAGGGCAGGGGGCATCTCCGAGGAGCTGTTTTTT. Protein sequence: CASSPRAGGISEELFF.

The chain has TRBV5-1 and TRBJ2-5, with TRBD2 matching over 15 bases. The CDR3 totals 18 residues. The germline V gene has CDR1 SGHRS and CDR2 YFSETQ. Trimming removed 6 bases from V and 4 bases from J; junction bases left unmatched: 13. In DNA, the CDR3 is TGCGCCAGCACCCATGGGACTAGCGGGGGGAAGAGGGGAGAGACCCAGTACTTC. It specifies CASTHGTSGGKRGETQYF.

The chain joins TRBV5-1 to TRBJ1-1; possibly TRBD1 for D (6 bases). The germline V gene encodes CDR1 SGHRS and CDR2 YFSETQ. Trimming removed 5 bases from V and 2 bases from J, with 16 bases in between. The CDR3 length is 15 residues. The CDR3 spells CASSFTGTSNTEAFF. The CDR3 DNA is TGCGCCAGCAGTTTCACCGGGACATCCAACACTGAAGCTTTCTTT.

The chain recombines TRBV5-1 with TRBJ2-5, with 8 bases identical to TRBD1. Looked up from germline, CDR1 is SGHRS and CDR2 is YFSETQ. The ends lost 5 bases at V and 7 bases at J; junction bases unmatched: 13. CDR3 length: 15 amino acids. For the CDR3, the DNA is TGCGCCAGCAGTTTTGGACAGGGCCAAAGGAGGACCCAGTACTTC. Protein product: CASSFGQGQRRTQYF. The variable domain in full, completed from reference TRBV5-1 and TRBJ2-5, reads KAGVTQTPRYLIKTRGQQVTLSCSPISGHRSVSWYQQTPGQGLQFLFEYFSETQRNKGNFPGRFSGRQFSNSRSEMNVSTLELGDSALYLCASSFGQGQRRTQYFGPGTRLLVL.

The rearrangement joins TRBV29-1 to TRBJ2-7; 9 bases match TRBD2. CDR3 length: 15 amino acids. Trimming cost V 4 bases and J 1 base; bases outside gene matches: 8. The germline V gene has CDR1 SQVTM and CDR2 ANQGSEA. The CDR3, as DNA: TGCAGCGTTGTCGGAGCGGGAGGACGGTCCTACGAGCAGTACTTC. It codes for CSVVGAGGRSYEQYF.

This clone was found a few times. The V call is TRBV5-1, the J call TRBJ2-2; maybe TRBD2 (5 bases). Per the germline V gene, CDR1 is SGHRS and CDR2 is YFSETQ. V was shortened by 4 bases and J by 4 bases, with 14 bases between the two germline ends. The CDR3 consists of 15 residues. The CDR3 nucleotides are TGCGCCAGCAGCCCTGAGGGCCCGGGCACCGGGGAGCTGTTTTTT. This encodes CASSPEGPGTGELFF.

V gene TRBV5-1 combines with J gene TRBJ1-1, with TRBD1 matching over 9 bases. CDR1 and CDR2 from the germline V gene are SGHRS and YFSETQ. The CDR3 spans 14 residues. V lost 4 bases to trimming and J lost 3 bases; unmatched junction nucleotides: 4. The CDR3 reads CASSVTGGDTEAFF. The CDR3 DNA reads TGCGCCAGCAGCGTGACAGGGGGGGACACTGAAGCTTTCTTT.

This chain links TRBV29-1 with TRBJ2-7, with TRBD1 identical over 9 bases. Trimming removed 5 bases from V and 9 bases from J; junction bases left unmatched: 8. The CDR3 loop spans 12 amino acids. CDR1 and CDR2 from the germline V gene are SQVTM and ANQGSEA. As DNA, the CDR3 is TGCAGCGTTACCTTCACAGGGGGCGGGCAGTACTTC. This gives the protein CSVTFTGGGQYF.

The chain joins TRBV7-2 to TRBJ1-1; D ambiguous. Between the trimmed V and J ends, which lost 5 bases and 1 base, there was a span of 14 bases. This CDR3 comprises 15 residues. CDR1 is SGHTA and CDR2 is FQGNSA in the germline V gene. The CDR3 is CASSNRGLGNTEAFF. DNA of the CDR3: TGTGCCAGCAGCAATAGAGGACTCGGGAACACTGAAGCTTTCTTT. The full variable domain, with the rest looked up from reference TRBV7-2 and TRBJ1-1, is GAGVSQSPSNKVTEKGKDVELRCDPISGHTALYWYRQSLGQGLEFLIYFQGNSAPDKSGLPSDRFSAERTGGSVSTLTIQRTQQEDSAVYLCASSNRGLGNTEAFFGQGTRLTVV.

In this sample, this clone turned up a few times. The CDR3 region is CATSRDQGVAGSFIQFF. The CDR3 DNA sequence: TGTGCCACCAGCAGAGATCAAGGGGTAGCTGGGTCATTCATACAGTTCTTC. This sequence joins TRBV15 and TRBJ2-1, with D maybe TRBD1 (5 bases). Deletions cut 0 bases from V and 13 bases from J, with 25 bases between. This CDR3 has 17 amino acids. The V gene's germline CDR1 is LNHNV and CDR2 YYDKDF (reference sequence).

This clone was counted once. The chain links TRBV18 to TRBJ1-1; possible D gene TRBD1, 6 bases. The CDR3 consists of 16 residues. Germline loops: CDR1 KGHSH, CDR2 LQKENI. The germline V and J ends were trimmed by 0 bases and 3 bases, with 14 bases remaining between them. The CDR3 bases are TGTGCCAGCTCACCACCGGGGTTGCAGGGGTACACTGAAGCTTTCTTT. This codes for CASSPPGLQGYTEAFF.

The CDR3 region is CSVQGSYEQYF. Here the CDR3 DNA reads TGCAGCGTACAGGGGTCCTACGAGCAGTACTTC. The V and J genes are TRBV29-1 and TRBJ2-5; 7 nucleotides align to TRBD1. Gene TRBJ2-7 matches the end of the DNA better, so the J call may be wrong. The CDR3 is made up of 11 amino acids. Looked up from germline, CDR1 is SQVTM and CDR2 is ANQGSEA.

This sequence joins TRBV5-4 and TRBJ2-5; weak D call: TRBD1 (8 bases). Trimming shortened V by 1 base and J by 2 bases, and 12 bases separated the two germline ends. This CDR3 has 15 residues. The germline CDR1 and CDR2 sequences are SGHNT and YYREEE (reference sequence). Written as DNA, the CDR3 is TGTGCCAGCAGCTTGTTACAGGGGGGGCAAGAGACCCAGTACTTC. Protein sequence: CASSLLQGGQETQYF.

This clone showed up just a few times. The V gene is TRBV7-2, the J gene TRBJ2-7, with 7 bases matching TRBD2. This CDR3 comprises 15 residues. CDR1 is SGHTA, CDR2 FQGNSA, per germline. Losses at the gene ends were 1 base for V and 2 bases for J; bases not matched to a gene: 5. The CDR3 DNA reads TGTGCCAGCAGCTTAGGCGGCGGGAGACCCTACGAGCAGTACTTC. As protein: CASSLGGGRPYEQYF. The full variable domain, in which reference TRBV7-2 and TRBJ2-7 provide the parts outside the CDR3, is GAGVSQSPSNKVTEKGKDVELRCDPISGHTALYWYRQSLGQGLEFLIYFQGNSAPDKSGLPSDRFSAERTGGSVSTLTIQRTQQEDSAVYLCASSLGGGRPYEQYFGPGTRLTVT.

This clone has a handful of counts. CDR3 region: CASSLPGTSGSGRETQYF. The DNA for the CDR3 is TGTGCCAGCAGCTTACCTGGGACTAGCGGGAGCGGGCGAGAGACCCAGTACTTC. The V gene is TRBV7-9, the J gene TRBJ2-5; 14 nucleotides line up with TRBD2. CDR3 length: 18 amino acids. Germline V gene lookup returns CDR1 SEHNR and CDR2 FQNEAQ (reference sequence). Germline trimming cut 2 bases from V and 4 bases from J; bases unmatched to any gene: 9.

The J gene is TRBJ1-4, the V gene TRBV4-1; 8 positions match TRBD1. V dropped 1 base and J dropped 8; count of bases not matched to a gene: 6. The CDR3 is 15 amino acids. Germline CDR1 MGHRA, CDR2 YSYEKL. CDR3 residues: CASSQGVRGQEKLFF. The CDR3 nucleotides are TGCGCCAGCAGCCAAGGTGTCAGGGGGCAGGAAAAACTGTTTTTT.

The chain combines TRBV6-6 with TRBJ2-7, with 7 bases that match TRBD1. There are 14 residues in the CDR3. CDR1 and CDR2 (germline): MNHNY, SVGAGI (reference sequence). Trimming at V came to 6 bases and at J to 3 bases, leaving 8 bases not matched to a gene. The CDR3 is CASRVRDRDYEQYF. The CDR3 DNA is TGTGCCAGCAGGGTCCGCGACAGGGACTACGAGCAGTACTTC.

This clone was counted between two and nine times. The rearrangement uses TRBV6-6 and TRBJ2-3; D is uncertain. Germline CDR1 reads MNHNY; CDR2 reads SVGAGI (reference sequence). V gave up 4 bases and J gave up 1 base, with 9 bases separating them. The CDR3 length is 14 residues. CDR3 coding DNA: TGTGCCAGCAGTTCGCGACTCGGCACAGATACGCAGTATTTT. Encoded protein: CASSSRLGTDTQYF.

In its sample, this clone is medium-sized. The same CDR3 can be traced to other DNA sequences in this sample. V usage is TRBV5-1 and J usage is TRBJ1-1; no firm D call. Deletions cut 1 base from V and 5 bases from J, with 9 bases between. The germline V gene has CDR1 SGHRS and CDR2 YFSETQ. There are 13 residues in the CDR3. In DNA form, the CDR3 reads TGCGCCAGCAGCTTGCGGGGAGGGACTGAAGCTTTCTTT. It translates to CASSLRGGTEAFF.

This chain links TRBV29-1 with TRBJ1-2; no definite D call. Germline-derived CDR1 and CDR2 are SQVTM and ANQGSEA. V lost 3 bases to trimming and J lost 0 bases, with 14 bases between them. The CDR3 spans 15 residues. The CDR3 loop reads CSVEGGPNANYGYTF. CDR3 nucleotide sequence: TGCAGCGTTGAGGGAGGGCCCAACGCTAACTATGGCTACACCTTC.

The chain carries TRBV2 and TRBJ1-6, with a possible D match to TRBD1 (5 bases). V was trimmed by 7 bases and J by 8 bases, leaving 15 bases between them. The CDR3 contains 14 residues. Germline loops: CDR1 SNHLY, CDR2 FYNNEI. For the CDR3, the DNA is TGTGCCAGCATCGGGACTAGAACTGATTCACCCCTCCACTTT. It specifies CASIGTRTDSPLHF.

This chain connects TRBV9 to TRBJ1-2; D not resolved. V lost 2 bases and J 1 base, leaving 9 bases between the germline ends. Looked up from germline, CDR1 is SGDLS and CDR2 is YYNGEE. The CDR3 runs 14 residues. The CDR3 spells CASSVAGVNYGYTF. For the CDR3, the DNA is TGTGCCAGCAGCGTCGCCGGGGTTAACTATGGCTACACCTTC.

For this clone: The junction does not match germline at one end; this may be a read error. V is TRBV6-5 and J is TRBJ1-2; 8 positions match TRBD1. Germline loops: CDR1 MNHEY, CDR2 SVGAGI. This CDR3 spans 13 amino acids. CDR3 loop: CASTKDRDYGYPF. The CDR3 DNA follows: TGTGCCAGCACCAAGGACAGGGACTATGGCTACCCCTTC.

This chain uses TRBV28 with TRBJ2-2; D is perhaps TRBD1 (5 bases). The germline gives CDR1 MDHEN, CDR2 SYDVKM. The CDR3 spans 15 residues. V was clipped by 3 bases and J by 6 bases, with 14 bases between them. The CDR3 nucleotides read TGTGCCAGCAGTTTCCCCCAGGGTCAAGCCGGGGAGCTGTTTTTT. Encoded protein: CASSFPQGQAGELFF.

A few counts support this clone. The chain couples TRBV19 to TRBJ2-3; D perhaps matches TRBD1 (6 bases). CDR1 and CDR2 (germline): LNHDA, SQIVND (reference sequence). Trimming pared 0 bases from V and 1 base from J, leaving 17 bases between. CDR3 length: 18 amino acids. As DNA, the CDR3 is TGTGCCAGTAGTATAGACAGGGGCCTCAATCGGGGCACAGATACGCAGTATTTT. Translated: CASSIDRGLNRGTDTQYF.

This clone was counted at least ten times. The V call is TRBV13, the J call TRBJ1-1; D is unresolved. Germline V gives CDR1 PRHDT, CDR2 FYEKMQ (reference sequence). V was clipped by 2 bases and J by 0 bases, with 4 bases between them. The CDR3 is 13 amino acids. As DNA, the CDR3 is TGTGCCAGCAGCTTACGTATGAACACTGAAGCTTTCTTT. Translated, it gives CASSLRMNTEAFF.

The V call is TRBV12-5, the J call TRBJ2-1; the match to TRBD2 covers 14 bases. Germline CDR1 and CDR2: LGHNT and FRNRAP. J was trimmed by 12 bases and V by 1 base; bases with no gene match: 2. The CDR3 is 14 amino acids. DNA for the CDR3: TGTGCTAGTGGTTTGGAGGGGACTAGCGGGAGGCAGTTCTTC. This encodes CASGLEGTSGRQFF.